This entry is about one TCR beta chain. As originally analysed: The assay estimated nucleated cells by amplifying reference gene primers. Data came from immunoSEQ multiplex PCR; TCRdb stores just in-frame clones and leaves some out. V, J and clone size are taken as reported in that table, and D and trimming were inferred from the DNA itself. This sample has a few hundred thousand clones; around 90% occur once, and the top ten carry approximately 0.85%. The record originates from a study of blood T cell repertoires in COVID-19. Study as a whole: T cells, B-cell-depleted T cells, or PBMCs provided the cDNA or gDNA that served as material.

The V and J ends lost 5 bases and 2 bases, in that order; junction bases with no gene match: 7. This CDR3 is built from 16 residues. The V gene's germline CDR1 is SSHAT and CDR2 FNYEAQ (reference sequence). The sequence derives from a woman aged 40 to 50 who had recovered from COVID-19. Sequencing was performed on peripheral blood. The chain links TRBV7-7 to TRBJ2-3; 10 bases match TRBD2. CDR3 sequence: CASSKLAGAPTDTQYF. The DNA of the CDR3 is TGTGCCAGCAGCAAGCTAGCGGGAGCACCCACAGATACGCAGTATTTT.